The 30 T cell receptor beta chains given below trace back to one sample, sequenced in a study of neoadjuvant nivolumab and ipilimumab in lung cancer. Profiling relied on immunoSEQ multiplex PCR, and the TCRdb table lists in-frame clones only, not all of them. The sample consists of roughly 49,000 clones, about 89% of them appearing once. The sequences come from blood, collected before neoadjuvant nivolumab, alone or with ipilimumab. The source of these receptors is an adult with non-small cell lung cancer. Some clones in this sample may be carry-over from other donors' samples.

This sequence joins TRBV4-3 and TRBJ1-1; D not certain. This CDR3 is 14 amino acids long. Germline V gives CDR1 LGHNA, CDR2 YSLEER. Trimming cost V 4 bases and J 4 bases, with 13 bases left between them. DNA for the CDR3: TGCGCCAGCAGCCGAGGAACCGGAGGCACTGAAGCTTTCTTT. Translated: CASSRGTGGTEAFF.

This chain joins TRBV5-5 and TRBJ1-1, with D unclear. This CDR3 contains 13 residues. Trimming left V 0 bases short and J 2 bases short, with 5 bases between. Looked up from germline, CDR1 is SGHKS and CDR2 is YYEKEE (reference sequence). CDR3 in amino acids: CASSLASNTEAFF. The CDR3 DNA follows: TGTGCCAGCAGCTTGGCCTCAAACACTGAAGCTTTCTTT.

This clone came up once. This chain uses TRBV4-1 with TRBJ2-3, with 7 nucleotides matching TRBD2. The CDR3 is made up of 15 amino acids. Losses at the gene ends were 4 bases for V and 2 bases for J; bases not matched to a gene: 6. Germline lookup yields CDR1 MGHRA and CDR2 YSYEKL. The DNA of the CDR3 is TGCGCCAGCAGCCCGGCCGGGGGGTACACAGATACGCAGTATTTT. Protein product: CASSPAGGYTDTQYF.

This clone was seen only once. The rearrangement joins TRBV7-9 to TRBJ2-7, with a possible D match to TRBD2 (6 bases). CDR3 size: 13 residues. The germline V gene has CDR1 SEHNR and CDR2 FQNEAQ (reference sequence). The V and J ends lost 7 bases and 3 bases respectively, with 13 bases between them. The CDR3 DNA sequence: TGTGCCAGCATACAAGGAGCGGGCTACGAGCAGTACTTC. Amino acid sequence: CASIQGAGYEQYF.

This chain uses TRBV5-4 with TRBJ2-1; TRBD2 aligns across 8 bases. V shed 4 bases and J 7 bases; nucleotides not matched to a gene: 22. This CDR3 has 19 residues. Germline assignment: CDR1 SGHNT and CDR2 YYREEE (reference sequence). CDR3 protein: CASSPEGNRARTSRNEQFF. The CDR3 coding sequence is TGTGCCAGCAGCCCGGAGGGAAACAGGGCTAGGACTAGCCGTAATGAGCAGTTCTTC.

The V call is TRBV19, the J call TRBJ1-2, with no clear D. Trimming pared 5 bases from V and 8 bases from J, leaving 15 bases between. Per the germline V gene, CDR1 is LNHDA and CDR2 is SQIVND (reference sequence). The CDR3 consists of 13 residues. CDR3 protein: CASSEGLRLGYTF. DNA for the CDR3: TGTGCCAGTAGTGAGGGCCTTCGGCTAGGCTACACCTTC. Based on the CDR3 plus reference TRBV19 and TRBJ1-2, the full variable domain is DGGITQSPKYLFRKEGQNVTLSCEQNLNHDAMYWYRQDPGQGLRLIYYSQIVNDFQKGDIAEGYSVSREKKESFPLTVTSAQKNPTAFYLCASSEGLRLGYTFGSGTRLTVV.

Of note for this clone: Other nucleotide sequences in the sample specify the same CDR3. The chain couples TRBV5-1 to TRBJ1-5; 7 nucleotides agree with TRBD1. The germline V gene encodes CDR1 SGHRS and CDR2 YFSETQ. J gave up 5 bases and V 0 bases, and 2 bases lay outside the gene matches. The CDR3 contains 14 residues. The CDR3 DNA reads TGCGCCAGCAGCTTGGGACAGGGTCATCAGCCCCAGCATTTT. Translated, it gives CASSLGQGHQPQHF. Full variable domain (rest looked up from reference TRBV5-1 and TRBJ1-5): KAGVTQTPRYLIKTRGQQVTLSCSPISGHRSVSWYQQTPGQGLQFLFEYFSETQRNKGNFPGRFSGRQFSNSRSEMNVSTLELGDSALYLCASSLGQGHQPQHFGDGTRLSIL.

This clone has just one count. In nucleotides, the CDR3 is TGCGCCAGCACGAGCGGGACTCTCCTTCAGAGCTATGGCTACACCTTC. The encoded protein is CASTSGTLLQSYGYTF. The V and J genes are TRBV5-1 and TRBJ1-2, with D possibly being TRBD1 (5 bases). The CDR3 sequence is 16 residues long. V was shortened by 6 bases and J by 4 bases, with 22 bases between the two germline ends. CDR1 and CDR2 (germline): SGHRS, YFSETQ.

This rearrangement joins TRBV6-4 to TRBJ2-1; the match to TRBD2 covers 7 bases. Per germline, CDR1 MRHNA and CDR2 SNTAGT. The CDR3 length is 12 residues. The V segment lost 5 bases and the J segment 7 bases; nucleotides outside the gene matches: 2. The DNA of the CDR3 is TGTGCCAGCAGTCGACTAGCTAATGAGCAGTTCTTC. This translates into CASSRLANEQFF.

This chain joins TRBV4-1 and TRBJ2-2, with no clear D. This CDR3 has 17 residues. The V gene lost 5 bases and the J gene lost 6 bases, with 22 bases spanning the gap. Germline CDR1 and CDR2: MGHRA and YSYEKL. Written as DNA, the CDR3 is TGCGCCAGCAGCTCAAGATACGGTCTAGAGGTTCCCGGGGAGCTGTTTTTT. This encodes CASSSRYGLEVPGELFF.

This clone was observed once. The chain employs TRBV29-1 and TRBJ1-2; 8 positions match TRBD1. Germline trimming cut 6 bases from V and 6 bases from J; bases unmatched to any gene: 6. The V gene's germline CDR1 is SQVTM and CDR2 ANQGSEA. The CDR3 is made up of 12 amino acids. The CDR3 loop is CSVGQGGDGYTF. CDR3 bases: TGCAGCGTAGGACAGGGCGGGGATGGCTACACCTTC.

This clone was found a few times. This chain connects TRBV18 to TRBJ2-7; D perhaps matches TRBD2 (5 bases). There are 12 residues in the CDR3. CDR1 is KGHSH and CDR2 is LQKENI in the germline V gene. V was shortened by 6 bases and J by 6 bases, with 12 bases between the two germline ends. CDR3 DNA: TGTGCCAGCTCCGGGGTCGGCGGCGAGCAGTACTTC. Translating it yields CASSGVGGEQYF.

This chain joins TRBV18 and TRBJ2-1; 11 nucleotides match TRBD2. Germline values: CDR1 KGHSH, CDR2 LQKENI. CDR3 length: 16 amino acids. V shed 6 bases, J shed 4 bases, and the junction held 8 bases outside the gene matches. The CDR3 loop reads CASSQAGTSGYNEQFF. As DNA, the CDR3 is TGTGCCAGCTCTCAGGCCGGGACTAGCGGTTACAATGAGCAGTTCTTC.

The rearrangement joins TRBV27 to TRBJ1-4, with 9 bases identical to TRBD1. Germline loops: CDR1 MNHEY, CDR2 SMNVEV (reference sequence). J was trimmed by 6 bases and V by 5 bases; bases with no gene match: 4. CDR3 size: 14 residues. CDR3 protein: CASSPWTGDEKLFF. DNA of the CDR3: TGTGCCAGCAGTCCGTGGACAGGGGATGAAAAACTGTTTTTT.

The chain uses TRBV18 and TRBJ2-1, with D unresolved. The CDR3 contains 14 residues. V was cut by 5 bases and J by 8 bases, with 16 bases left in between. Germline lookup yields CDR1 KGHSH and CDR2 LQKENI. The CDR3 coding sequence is TGTGCCAGCTCATCCTCGGACCCGGTGGATGAGCAGTTCTTC. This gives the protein CASSSSDPVDEQFF.

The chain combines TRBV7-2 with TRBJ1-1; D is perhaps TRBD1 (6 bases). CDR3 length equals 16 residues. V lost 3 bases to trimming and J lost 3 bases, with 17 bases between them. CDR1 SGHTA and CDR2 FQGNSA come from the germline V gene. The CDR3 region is CASSFGYRASDTEAFF. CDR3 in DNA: TGTGCCAGCAGCTTTGGGTACAGGGCTTCGGACACTGAAGCTTTCTTT.

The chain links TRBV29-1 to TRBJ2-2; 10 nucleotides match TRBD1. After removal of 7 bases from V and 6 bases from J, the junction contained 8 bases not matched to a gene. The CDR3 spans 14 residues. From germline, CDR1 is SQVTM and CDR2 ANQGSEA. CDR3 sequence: CSDKRQGAPGELFF. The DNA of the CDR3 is TGCAGCGATAAGCGACAGGGGGCACCCGGGGAGCTGTTTTTT.

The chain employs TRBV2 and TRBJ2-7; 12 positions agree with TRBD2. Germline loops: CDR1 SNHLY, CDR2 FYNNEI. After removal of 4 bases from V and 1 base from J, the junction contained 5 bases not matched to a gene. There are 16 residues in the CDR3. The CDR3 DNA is TGTGCCAGCAGTGGGGGGACTAGCGGGCCTTCCTACGAGCAGTACTTC. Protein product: CASSGGTSGPSYEQYF.

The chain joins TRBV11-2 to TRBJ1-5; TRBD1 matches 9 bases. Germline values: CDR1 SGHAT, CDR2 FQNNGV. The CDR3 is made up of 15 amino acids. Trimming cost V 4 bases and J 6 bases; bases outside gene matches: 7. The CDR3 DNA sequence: TGTGCCAGCAGCTCAACAGGGGGCGACGGTCAGCCCCAGCATTTT. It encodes CASSSTGGDGQPQHF. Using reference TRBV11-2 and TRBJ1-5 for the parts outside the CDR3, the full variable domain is EAGVAQSPRYKIIEKRQSVAFWCNPISGHATLYWYQQILGQGPKLLIQFQNNGVVDDSQLPKDRFSAERLKGVDSTLKIQPAKLEDSAVYLCASSSTGGDGQPQHFGDGTRLSIL.

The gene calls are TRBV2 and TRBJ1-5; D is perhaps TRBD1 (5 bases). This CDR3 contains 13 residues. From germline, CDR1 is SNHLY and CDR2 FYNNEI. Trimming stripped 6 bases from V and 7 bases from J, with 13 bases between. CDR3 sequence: CASRTEGNQPQHF. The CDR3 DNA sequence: TGTGCCAGCAGGACAGAGGGGAACCAGCCCCAGCATTTT.

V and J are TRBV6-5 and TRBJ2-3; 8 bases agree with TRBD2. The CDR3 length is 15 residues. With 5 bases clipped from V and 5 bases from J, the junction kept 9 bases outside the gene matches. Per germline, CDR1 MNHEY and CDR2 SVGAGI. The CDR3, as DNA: TGTGCCAGCAGTCCAAAAGCGGGAGTTCTAGATACGCAGTATTTT. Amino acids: CASSPKAGVLDTQYF.

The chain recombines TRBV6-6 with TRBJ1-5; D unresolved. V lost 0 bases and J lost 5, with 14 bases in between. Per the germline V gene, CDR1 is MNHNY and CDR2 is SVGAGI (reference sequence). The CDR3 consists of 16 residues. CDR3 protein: CASSYSGGVLDQPQHF. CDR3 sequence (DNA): TGTGCCAGCAGTTACTCTGGCGGGGTACTGGATCAGCCCCAGCATTTT.

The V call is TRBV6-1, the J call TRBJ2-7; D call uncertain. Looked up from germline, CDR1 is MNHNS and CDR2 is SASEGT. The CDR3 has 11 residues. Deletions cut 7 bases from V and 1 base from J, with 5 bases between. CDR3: CASTHSYEQYF. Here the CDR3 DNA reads TGTGCCAGCACCCATTCCTACGAGCAGTACTTC.

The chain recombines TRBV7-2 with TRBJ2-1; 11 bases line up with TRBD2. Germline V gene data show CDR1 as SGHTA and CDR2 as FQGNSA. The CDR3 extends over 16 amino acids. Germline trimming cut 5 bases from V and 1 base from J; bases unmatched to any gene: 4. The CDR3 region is CASSPTSGSSYNEQFF. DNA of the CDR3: TGTGCCAGCAGCCCTACTAGCGGGAGTTCCTACAATGAGCAGTTCTTC.

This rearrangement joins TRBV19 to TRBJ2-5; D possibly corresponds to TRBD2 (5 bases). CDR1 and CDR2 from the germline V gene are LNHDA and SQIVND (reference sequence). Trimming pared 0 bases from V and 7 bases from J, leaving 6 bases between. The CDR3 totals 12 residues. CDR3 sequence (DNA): TGTGCCAGTAGTATAGATGGAGGGACCCAGTACTTC. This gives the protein CASSIDGGTQYF.

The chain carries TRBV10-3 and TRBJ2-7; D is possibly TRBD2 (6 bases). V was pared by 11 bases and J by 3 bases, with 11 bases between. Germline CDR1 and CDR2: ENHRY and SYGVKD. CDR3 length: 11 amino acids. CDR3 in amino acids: CAAEGNYEQYF. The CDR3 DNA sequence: TGTGCCGCGGAGGGGAACTACGAGCAGTACTTC.

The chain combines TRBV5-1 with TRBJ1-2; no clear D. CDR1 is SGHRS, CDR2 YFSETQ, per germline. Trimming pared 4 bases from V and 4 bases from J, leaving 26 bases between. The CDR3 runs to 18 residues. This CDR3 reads CASSLMPGSIRSGYGYTF. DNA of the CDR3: TGCGCCAGCAGCCTGATGCCGGGTTCCATTCGTAGCGGCTATGGCTACACCTTC.

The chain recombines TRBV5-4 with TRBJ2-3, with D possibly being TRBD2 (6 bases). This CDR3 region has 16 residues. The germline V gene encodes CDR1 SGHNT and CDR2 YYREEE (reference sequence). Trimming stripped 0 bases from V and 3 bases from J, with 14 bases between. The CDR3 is CASSLVVGGPTDTQYF. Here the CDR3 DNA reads TGTGCCAGCAGCTTGGTAGTGGGAGGCCCTACAGATACGCAGTATTTT.

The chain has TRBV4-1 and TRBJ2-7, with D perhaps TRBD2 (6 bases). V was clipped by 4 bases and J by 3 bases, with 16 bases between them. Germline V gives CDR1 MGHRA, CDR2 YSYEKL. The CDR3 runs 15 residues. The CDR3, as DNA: TGCGCCAGCAGCCCGGGGGAACCCCCTGACTACGAGCAGTACTTC. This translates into CASSPGEPPDYEQYF.

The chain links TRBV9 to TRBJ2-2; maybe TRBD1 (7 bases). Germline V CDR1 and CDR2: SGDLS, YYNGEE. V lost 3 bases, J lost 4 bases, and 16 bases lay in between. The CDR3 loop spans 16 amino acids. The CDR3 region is CASSAPTGRGTGELFF. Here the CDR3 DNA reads TGTGCCAGCAGCGCCCCGACAGGGCGGGGCACCGGGGAGCTGTTTTTT.